This is a list of T cell receptor beta chains from one sample in a study of blood T cell repertoires in COVID-19. Data came from immunoSEQ multiplex PCR; TCRdb stores just in-frame clones and leaves some out. The table lists roughly 330,000 clones, around nine tenths of them singletons. Sample: PBMCs or T cells enriched from blood (not recorded which). The receptors were gathered from a woman younger than 45 who had recovered from COVID-19. The CDR3 runs from the conserved cysteine through the conserved F or W. D genes are given only for firm matches. Expanded clones are given a class, and other clones once, few, many or no size at all.

D gene	V gene	J gene	clone size	CDR3 DNA	CDR3 protein
NA	TRBV7-2	TRBJ2-7	NA	TGCGCCAGCAGCTTAGGTCAGGGTTACTCCTACGAGCAGTACTTC	CASSLGQGYSYEQYF
NA	TRBV4-1	TRBJ2-1	NA	TGCGCCAGCAGCCCAGGGTCGGCTCTCTCCTACAATGAGCAGTTCTTC	CASSPGSALSYNEQFF
TRBD1	TRBV13	TRBJ1-3	NA	TGTGCCAGCAGCCTTGGGACAGGTGGAAACACCATATATTTT	CASSLGTGGNTIYF
NA	TRBV7-2	TRBJ2-7	NA	TGTGCCAGCAGCTCGACACGGGGTCCCTACGAGCAGTACTTC	CASSSTRGPYEQYF
NA	TRBV7-3	TRBJ1-2	NA	TGTGCCAGCAGCCCCGACAGGAACTATGGCTACACCTTC	CASSPDRNYGYTF
NA	TRBV7-9	TRBJ1-2	NA	TGTGCCAGCAGCTTAGAGGGGCAGGGGATCCATACACATCGGTATGGCTACACCTTC	CASSLEGQGIHTHRYGYTF
TRBD1	TRBV27	TRBJ1-6	NA	TGTGCCAGCAGCCAGATACCGGGACAGGCATATAATTCACCCCTCCACTTT	CASSQIPGQAYNSPLHF
NA	TRBV5-1	TRBJ2-3	NA	TGCGCCAGCAGCAGGTTGGGGGGTACTAGCACAGATACGCAGTATTTT	CASSRLGGTSTDTQYF
TRBD1	TRBV30	TRBJ1-2	NA	TGTGCCTGGAGTGTAGGGACAGGGGATGGCTACACCTTC	CAWSVGTGDGYTF
NA	TRBV19	TRBJ1-1	NA	TGTGCCAGTAGTACCCTCGGACAGCCGGGGATGAACACTGAAGCTTTCTTT	CASSTLGQPGMNTEAFF
NA	TRBV30	TRBJ2-7	NA	TGTGCCTGGAGGCACGCAGGGGCTCAGTCGGGGGAGCAGTACTTC	CAWRHAGAQSGEQYF
NA	TRBV18	TRBJ1-6	NA	TGTGCCAGCTCACCATTGGACATACGCAATTCACCCCTCCACTTT	CASSPLDIRNSPLHF
TRBD1	TRBV9	TRBJ2-7	NA	TGTGCCAGCAGCGGTAACAGGGGCGAGCAGTACTTC	CASSGNRGEQYF
NA	TRBV6-5	TRBJ1-2	NA	TGTGCCAGCAGTTACGTCGGCAGGGCCCTAGGGGGCTACACCTTC	CASSYVGRALGGYTF
NA	TRBV3-1/TRBV3-2	TRBJ1-2	NA	TGTGCCAGCAGCACGTGGGACGGGAGCCCTGGCTACACCTTC	CASSTWDGSPGYTF
NA	TRBV5-8	TRBJ1-3	NA	TGTGCCAGCAGCTTGGGGGCGACAGACGGAAACACCATATATTTT	CASSLGATDGNTIYF
NA	TRBV19	TRBJ2-1	NA	TGTGCCAGTAGTATTGACGGTCGGGATGAGCAGTTCTTC	CASSIDGRDEQFF
NA	TRBV10-3	TRBJ1-5	once	TGTGCCATCAGTGAGCAGATCAATCAGCCCCAGCATTTT	CAISEQINQPQHF
NA	TRBV7-8	TRBJ1-1	NA	TGTGCCAGCAGCTTAGCTGGGGCCGGGGGAATGAACACTGAAGCTTTCTTT	CASSLAGAGGMNTEAFF
NA	TRBV3-1/TRBV3-2	TRBJ1-1	NA	TGTGCCAGCAGCCAAGATCAGGGCAAAGCTTTCTTT	CASSQDQGKAFF
TRBD2	TRBV7-8	TRBJ2-7	once	TGTGCCAGCAGCTCGGCCTGGACTAGCGGGGGGGCAGGTGGGTACGAGCAGTACTTC	CASSSAWTSGGAGGYEQYF
NA	TRBV18	TRBJ2-2	NA	TGTGCCAGCTCACCACTATCCGCGGGTGGGCCCAGCACCGGGGAGCTGTTTTTT	CASSPLSAGGPSTGELFF
NA	TRBV19	TRBJ1-1	NA	TGTGCCAGTAGGCTACAGGGTGAAGCTTTCTTT	CASRLQGEAFF
TRBD1	TRBV5-6	TRBJ1-1	many	TGTGCCAGCAGCCGACAGGGTGCTGAAGCTTTCTTT	CASSRQGAEAFF
NA	TRBV14	TRBJ1-6	NA	TGTGCCAGCAGCCAAGTCCCAGGGGATTCACCCCTCCACTTT	CASSQVPGDSPLHF
NA	TRBV12-3/TRBV12-4	TRBJ1-1	NA	TGTGCCAGCAGCGCACAGGGGAACACTGAAGCTTTCTTT	CASSAQGNTEAFF
NA	TRBV25-1	TRBJ1-2	NA	TGTGCCAGCAGTGAATTTTCCTCGACAGGACGCTCGGGCTACACCTTC	CASSEFSSTGRSGYTF
TRBD1	TRBV5-1	TRBJ1-1	NA	TGCGCCAGCAGCCAAGCTGACAGGGGGCCGAACACTGAAGCTTTCTTT	CASSQADRGPNTEAFF
NA	TRBV2	TRBJ1-1	once	TGTGCCAGCAGCGTAAGGACATGGGCGAACACTGAAGCTTTCTTT	CASSVRTWANTEAFF
TRBD1	TRBV9	TRBJ2-1	once	TGTGCCAGCAGCGGAGGACAGGGGGCCTACAATGAGCAGTTCTTC	CASSGGQGAYNEQFF
NA	TRBV29-1	TRBJ1-5	NA	TGCAGCGTTGGAGGAATAAGCAATCAGCCCCAGCATTTT	CSVGGISNQPQHF
TRBD1	TRBV6-5	TRBJ1-5	NA	TGTGCCAGCAGCGCACAGGGGGCTGGTCAGCCCCAGCATTTT	CASSAQGAGQPQHF
TRBD1	TRBV4-1	TRBJ1-5	NA	TGCGCCAGCAGCCGAGGGGACAGGGCGACCAATCAGCCCCAGCATTTT	CASSRGDRATNQPQHF
NA	TRBV14	TRBJ1-2	many	TGTGCCAGCAGCCAAGCGCCAGAAAGTTTC	CASSQAPESF
NA	TRBV29-1	TRBJ1-2	NA	TGCAGCGTTGAAAAGGCAGGGGCTGGCGGCTACACCTTC	CSVEKAGAGGYTF
TRBD1	TRBV19	TRBJ1-4	NA	TGTGCCAGTAGTCCGACAGGGTCGGTGGCGGAAAAACTGTTTTTT	CASSPTGSVAEKLFF
TRBD1	TRBV11-2	TRBJ2-5	once	TGTGCCAGCAGCCCAGGACAGGGACGCGTGTGGCAAGAGACCCAGTACTTC	CASSPGQGRVWQETQYF
TRBD1	TRBV19	TRBJ2-6	NA	TGTGCCAGTAGCTCCCGGGACAGGTCTGGGGCCAACGTCCTGACTTTC	CASSSRDRSGANVLTF
TRBD1	TRBV19	TRBJ1-2	NA	TGTGCCAGTAGTATAGACTCAGGGGGCACTAACTATGGCTACACCTTC	CASSIDSGGTNYGYTF
NA	TRBV5-1	TRBJ1-2	NA	TGCGCCAGCAGCCCTGAGGGTAGCTATGGCTACACCTTC	CASSPEGSYGYTF
NA	TRBV7-9	TRBJ1-2	NA	TGTGCCAGCAGCTTGGACAGAGCTGACGATGGCTACACCTTC	CASSLDRADDGYTF
TRBD2	TRBV5-8	TRBJ2-3	NA	TGTGCCAGCAGCTCGCTCCGGACTAGCGGGCCAGATACGCAGTATTTT	CASSSLRTSGPDTQYF
TRBD2	TRBV9	TRBJ2-7	NA	TGTGCCAGCAGCGTGGATAGCGGGGGGGCTTTCTACGAGCAGTACTTC	CASSVDSGGAFYEQYF
TRBD1	TRBV7-3	TRBJ2-1	once	TGTGCCAGCAGCTTGGACAGGGGGGGTTACAATGAGCAGTTCTTC	CASSLDRGGYNEQFF
NA	TRBV7-3	TRBJ1-4	NA	TGTGCCAGCAGCCGAGCACAGGTGGCTTCTAATGAAAAACTGTTTTTT	CASSRAQVASNEKLFF
NA	TRBV9	TRBJ2-1	NA	TGTCCCCCCAGCGTCGGGGGCCGCGGGGGAGGCAATGAGCAGTTCTTC	CPPSVGGRGGGNEQFF